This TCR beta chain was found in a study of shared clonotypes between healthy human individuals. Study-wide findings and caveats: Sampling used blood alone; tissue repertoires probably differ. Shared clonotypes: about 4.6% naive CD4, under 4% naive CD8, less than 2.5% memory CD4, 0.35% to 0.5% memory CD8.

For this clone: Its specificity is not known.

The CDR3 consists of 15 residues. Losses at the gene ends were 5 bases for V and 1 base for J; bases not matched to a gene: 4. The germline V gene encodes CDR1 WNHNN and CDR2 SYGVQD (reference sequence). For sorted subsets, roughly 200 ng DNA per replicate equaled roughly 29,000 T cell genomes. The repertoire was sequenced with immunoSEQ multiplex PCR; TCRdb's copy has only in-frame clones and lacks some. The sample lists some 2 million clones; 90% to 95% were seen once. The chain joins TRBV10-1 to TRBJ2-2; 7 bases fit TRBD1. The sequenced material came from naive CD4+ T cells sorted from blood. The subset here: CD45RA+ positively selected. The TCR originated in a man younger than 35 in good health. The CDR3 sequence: CASSSGTENTGELFF. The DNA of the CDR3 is TGCGCCAGCAGTTCCGGGACAGAGAACACCGGGGAGCTGTTTTTT.